This record concerns one T cell receptor beta chain sequence. Its antigen is unidentified. This specimen belongs to a study of PD-L1 blockade in urothelial cancer. Study-level information: The researchers analyzed blood 3 weeks (second dose) and 6 weeks after treatment start.

General observations from the study: Greater 3-week expansion of tumor-associated blood clones was recorded for durable-benefit patients.

Stated time point: peripheral blood 6 weeks after treatment start. Germline trimming cut 6 bases from V and 4 bases from J; bases unmatched to any gene: 12. CDR1 SGHVS and CDR2 FNYEAQ come from the germline V gene. The CDR3 covers 16 residues. Only in-frame clones appear in the TCRdb table, and some are missing; sequencing was by immunoSEQ multiplex PCR. The table has 40,000 to 55,000 clones, roughly nine tenths seen once. Sequenced here: PBMCs, sampled around atezolizumab (anti-PD-L1) treatment. This receptor was taken from a man in his 70s with urothelial cancer. The chain carries TRBV7-6 and TRBJ2-1; TRBD2 matches at 7 bases. CDR3 sequence (DNA): TGTGCCAGCAGTCCGAGTGGCGGGAGTTCTTACAATGAGCAGTTCTTC. Translating gives CASSPSGGSSYNEQFF.